These 25 T cell receptor beta chains share one sample of origin, sequenced in a study of shared clonotypes between healthy human individuals. Terminally differentiated effector memory CD45RA+ cells were left out of the naive CD8 fraction, which was CD45RO-negative and positively selected for CCR7. Sequenced by immunoSEQ multiplex PCR; TCRdb stores in-frame clones only, minus some. The sample has hundreds of thousands of clones; approximately 96% are singletons. The source material was naive CD8+ T cells sorted from blood. The source is a woman aged 25 to 39 in good health.

This chain connects TRBV28 to TRBJ2-7; tentatively, D is TRBD1 (6 bases). Germline V gives CDR1 MDHEN, CDR2 SYDVKM. This CDR3 is built from 13 residues. The V end lost 6 bases, the J end lost 0 bases, and 9 bases lay between the germline ends. CDR3: CASRGDNSYEQYF. The CDR3 DNA reads TGTGCCAGCAGGGGGGACAACTCCTACGAGCAGTACTTC.

The J gene is TRBJ1-1, the V gene TRBV7-8; no clear D gene. V lost 5 bases and J lost 5, with 6 bases in between. The CDR3 contains 11 residues. Germline V gene data show CDR1 as SGHVS and CDR2 as FQNEAQ. The CDR3 DNA reads TGTGCCAGCAGCCCGGGGACTGAAGCTTTCTTT. Amino acids: CASSPGTEAFF.

The chain uses TRBV6-5 and TRBJ1-4; D uncertain. The germline CDR1 and CDR2 sequences are MNHEY and SVGAGI. This CDR3 comprises 15 residues. V lost 3 bases, J lost 10 bases, and 18 bases lay in between. Here the CDR3 DNA reads TGTGCCAGCAGTTATAATGGGGAGAGGATTGGAAAACTGTTTTTT. Amino acid sequence: CASSYNGERIGKLFF.

The chain carries TRBV9 and TRBJ2-2; 14 nucleotides match TRBD2. Germline values: CDR1 SGDLS, CDR2 YYNGEE. This CDR3 spans 17 amino acids. J was trimmed by 5 bases and V by 0 bases; bases with no gene match: 3. CDR3: CASSVEGLAGGTGELFF. The CDR3 DNA is TGTGCCAGCAGCGTAGAAGGACTAGCGGGAGGAACCGGGGAGCTGTTTTTT.

The chain carries TRBV4-1 and TRBJ2-7; 10 bases line up with TRBD2. Germline V lookup: CDR1 MGHRA, CDR2 YSYEKL. The CDR3 extends over 15 amino acids. The junction had 6 bases not matched to a gene; V was cut back by 1 base and J by 6 bases. CDR3 sequence reads: CASSQGGSGRVEQYF. CDR3 DNA: TGCGCCAGCAGCCAAGGGGGAAGCGGGAGGGTCGAGCAGTACTTC.

In the case of this clone: The same CDR3 arises from other DNA sequences in this sample as well. This chain connects TRBV13 to TRBJ2-7, with TRBD2 matching 8 bases. This CDR3 spans 14 amino acids. CDR1 is PRHDT and CDR2 is FYEKMQ in the germline V gene (reference sequence). The ends lost 5 bases at V and 4 bases at J; junction bases unmatched: 7. The CDR3 reads CASSLGLASYEQYF. CDR3 in DNA: TGTGCCAGCAGCCTTGGACTAGCTTCATACGAGCAGTACTTC.

The chain couples TRBV5-1 to TRBJ1-2; D remains unclear. The CDR3 runs 14 residues. Germline-derived CDR1 and CDR2 are SGHRS and YFSETQ. The V end lost 0 bases, the J end lost 8 bases, and 14 bases lay between the germline ends. The CDR3 DNA reads as TGCGCCAGCAGCTTGGATCTTGGAGACGCGGGCTACACCTTC. It specifies CASSLDLGDAGYTF.

The rearrangement uses TRBV27 and TRBJ2-1, with 11 bases matching TRBD2. The J segment lost 4 bases and the V segment lost 3 bases, leaving 5 bases of the junction unmatched. The germline CDR1 and CDR2 sequences are MNHEY and SMNVEV (reference sequence). There are 16 residues in the CDR3. DNA of the CDR3: TGTGCCAGCAGTTTGGCGGGACTAGCGGAATACAATGAGCAGTTCTTC. Its translation: CASSLAGLAEYNEQFF.

The V call is TRBV5-4, the J call TRBJ2-7; TRBD2 matches at 8 bases. After removal of 5 bases from V and 2 bases from J, the junction contained 6 bases not matched to a gene. This CDR3 is built from 14 residues. Germline CDR1 is SGHNT and CDR2 is YYREEE (reference sequence). This CDR3 reads CASSIAGSTYEQYF. CDR3 DNA sequence: TGTGCCAGCAGTATAGCGGGAAGCACCTACGAGCAGTACTTC.

Concerning this clone: This specimen includes other DNA sequences encoding the same CDR3. The chain employs TRBV2 and TRBJ2-7; 8 bases are a match to TRBD2. After removal of 5 bases from V and 6 bases from J, the junction contained 6 bases not matched to a gene. This CDR3 is 13 amino acids long. Germline CDR1 is SNHLY and CDR2 is FYNNEI. CDR3 amino acids: CASSPGGSGEQYF. CDR3 DNA sequence: TGTGCCAGCAGTCCGGGAGGGTCGGGCGAGCAGTACTTC. Full variable domain (missing parts from reference TRBV2 and TRBJ2-7): EPEVTQTPSHQVTQMGQEVILRCVPISNHLYFYWYRQILGQKVEFLVSFYNNEISEKSEIFDDQFSVERPDGSNFTLKIRSTKLEDSAMYFCASSPGGSGEQYFGPGTRLTVT.

The chain recombines TRBV19 with TRBJ2-7; the D gene is possibly TRBD2 (6 bases). The CDR3 loop spans 13 amino acids. Germline values: CDR1 LNHDA, CDR2 SQIVND (reference sequence). V lost 10 bases and J 4 bases, leaving 17 bases between the germline ends. The CDR3 DNA reads TGTGCCACCGCCCCGGGACTCCAATACGAGCAGTACTTC. Residues: CATAPGLQYEQYF.

As for this clone: Sequence at one end of the junction differs from germline and may be a read error. The chain joins TRBV9 to TRBJ1-1, with D unresolved. The germline gives CDR1 SGDLS, CDR2 YYNGEE. The CDR3 extends over 10 amino acids. The CDR3 DNA reads TGTGCCAGCAGCGGGCACGTCCGGGCCTTT. It is translated as CASSGHVRAF.

V and J are TRBV6-1 and TRBJ1-2; D call uncertain. The CDR3 contains 11 residues. Per the germline V gene, CDR1 is MNHNS and CDR2 is SASEGT. The ends were cut back, 6 bases at V and 8 bases at J, with 10 bases in the middle. CDR3: CASSESMGYTF. CDR3 coding DNA: TGTGCCAGCAGCGAGTCTATGGGCTACACCTTC.

The rearrangement uses TRBV4-2 and TRBJ2-1; the D is unclear. This CDR3 contains 15 residues. CDR1 is LGHNA and CDR2 is YNFKEQ in the germline V gene. The ends were cut back, 4 bases at V and 3 bases at J, with 13 bases in the middle. In DNA form, the CDR3 reads TGTGCCAGCAGCCCCCGGATGGATCACTACAATGAGCAGTTCTTC. As protein: CASSPRMDHYNEQFF.

This chain connects TRBV27 to TRBJ2-1; D may be TRBD1 (5 bases). V was cut by 2 bases and J by 3 bases, with 11 bases left in between. CDR3 length: 15 residues. The germline V gene has CDR1 MNHEY and CDR2 SMNVEV (reference sequence). The CDR3 DNA is TGTGCCAGCAGTTTAGGGTCTAGGGGCTACAATGAGCAGTTCTTC. This sequence encodes CASSLGSRGYNEQFF.

This clone showed up just a few times. The chain has TRBV5-1 and TRBJ1-1, with unresolved D. Trimming took off 7 bases at V and 0 bases at J, with 7 bases between the two ends. The V gene's germline CDR1 is SGHRS and CDR2 YFSETQ. This CDR3 has 12 amino acids. The CDR3 here is CASGTMNTEAFF. The DNA of the CDR3 is TGCGCCAGCGGCACAATGAACACTGAAGCTTTCTTT.

The chain has TRBV5-3 and TRBJ2-7; D uncertain. TRBV5-3 is recorded as an ORF, its role being uncertain. The ends were cut back, 4 bases at V and 3 bases at J, with 17 bases in the middle. The CDR3 contains 15 residues. In DNA form, the CDR3 reads TGTGCCAGAAGCCAGAACGACTCGCTCCACTACGAGCAGTACTTC. Translated: CARSQNDSLHYEQYF.

The chain combines TRBV30 with TRBJ1-5; TRBD1 might be the D (5 bases). Trimming took off 5 bases at V and 5 bases at J, with 19 bases between the two ends. Germline CDR1 is GTSNPN and CDR2 is SVGIG (reference sequence). The CDR3 spans 15 residues. CDR3 bases: TGTGCCTGGGACAACGGGACGGGTGGGGATCAGCCCCAGCATTTT. This sequence encodes CAWDNGTGGDQPQHF.

This clone occurred once. The chain is built from TRBV13 and TRBJ2-1; 9 bases map to TRBD1. After removal of 5 bases from V and 8 bases from J, the junction contained 10 bases not matched to a gene. The CDR3 sequence is 15 residues long. From germline, CDR1 is PRHDT and CDR2 FYEKMQ (reference sequence). The DNA of the CDR3 is TGTGCCAGCAGCCCCCGGGACAGGGTTTATGATGAGCAGTTCTTC. Protein product: CASSPRDRVYDEQFF.

The rearrangement links TRBV6-1 to TRBJ2-2; tentative D call: TRBD2 (5 bases). The CDR3 covers 13 residues. In germline, CDR1 is MNHNS, CDR2 SASEGT. The V end lost 11 bases, the J end lost 2 bases, and 12 bases lay between the germline ends. The CDR3 spells CAGRGPNTGELFF. The CDR3 coding sequence is TGTGCCGGGAGAGGGCCCAACACCGGGGAGCTGTTTTTT.

The V gene is TRBV2, the J gene TRBJ1-4; 11 positions match TRBD1. The CDR3 loop spans 13 amino acids. V shed 11 bases and J 7 bases; nucleotides not matched to a gene: 6. Per the germline V gene, CDR1 is SNHLY and CDR2 is FYNNEI. The CDR3 spells CAGGGQGGEKLFF. DNA for the CDR3: TGTGCCGGAGGGGGACAGGGGGGTGAAAAACTGTTTTTT.

Notes on this clone: This sample includes further DNA sequences coding for the same CDR3. This chain connects TRBV7-9 to TRBJ2-7, with 9 bases lining up with TRBD2. This CDR3 region has 13 residues. Germline CDR1 and CDR2: SEHNR and FQNEAQ (reference sequence). The V and J ends lost 5 bases and 2 bases, in that order; junction bases with no gene match: 1. The CDR3 bases are TGTGCCAGCAGCCCTAGCGGGACCTACGAGCAGTACTTC. Amino acids: CASSPSGTYEQYF.

This CDR3 reads CASSPPGEAEEKLFF. CDR3 in DNA: TGTGCCAGTAGCCCCCCAGGTGAGGCGGAAGAAAAACTGTTTTTT. The chain links TRBV19 to TRBJ1-4; D unresolved. This CDR3 region has 15 residues. Per germline, CDR1 LNHDA and CDR2 SQIVND (reference sequence). V dropped 6 bases and J dropped 8 bases, with 19 bases sitting between them.

The CDR3 reads CASRSVAGGTDTQYF. DNA of the CDR3: TGTGCCAGCAGATCCGTAGCGGGAGGGACAGATACGCAGTATTTT. V gene TRBV11-2 combines with J gene TRBJ2-3, with 11 nucleotides matching TRBD2. J was trimmed by 3 bases and V by 6 bases; bases with no gene match: 5. The CDR3 spans 15 residues. CDR1 and CDR2 (germline): SGHAT, FQNNGV.

The rearrangement uses TRBV4-1 and TRBJ2-1; 8 nucleotides agree with TRBD2. Germline CDR1 and CDR2: MGHRA and YSYEKL. Trimming cost V 1 base and J 5 bases; bases outside gene matches: 4. There are 15 residues in the CDR3. In nucleotides, the CDR3 is TGCGCCAGCAGCCAAGCTAGCGGGTGGAACAATGAGCAGTTCTTC. It codes for CASSQASGWNNEQFF.